This TCR beta chain appears in the sequencing data of a study of blood T cell repertoires in COVID-19. Study as a whole: Material from acute and convalescent COVID-19 was sourced from the United States, Italy and Spain.

Per the germline V gene, CDR1 is GTSNPN and CDR2 is SVGIG (reference sequence). V lost 0 bases and J 5 bases, leaving 16 bases between the germline ends. The CDR3 runs 15 residues. In the original workflow: Reference gene primer amplification gave nucleated cell count estimates. Clones were sequenced by immunoSEQ multiplex PCR, and TCRdb holds only the in-frame ones, with some missing. V, J and clone size reflect that table, while D and trimming were determined from the DNA. This table has hundreds of thousands of clones, approximately 80% appearing once. The V gene is TRBV30, the J gene TRBJ1-1; D gene uncertain. This TCR was recovered from a woman aged 45-59 years with active or convalescent COVID-19. The material sequenced was peripheral blood. The CDR3 loop is CAWSVYGSGRTEAFF. The CDR3 DNA reads TGTGCCTGGAGTGTATATGGTTCGGGTCGGACTGAAGCTTTCTTT.